This T cell receptor (beta chain) was sequenced in a study of patients and donors after allogeneic stem cell transplantation. The V segment lost 6 bases and the J segment 0 bases; nucleotides outside the gene matches: 9. The CDR3 totals 19 residues. TCRdb re-called the RT-PCR reads with MiXCR, one entry per CDR3 protein. The sample records approximately 200,000 distinct CDR3 sequences, 35% to 50% being singletons. This clonotype was found once. This rearrangement joins TRBV12-3 or TRBV12-4 to TRBJ2-4; 15 bases match TRBD2. The TCR originated in a human donor who was either an allogeneic HSCT recipient or a stem cell or donor lymphocyte infusion donor (not recorded which). It is not recorded whose cells these are; they may come from a transplant donor. Sequencing was carried out using blood, either unsorted or a sorted T cell fraction (not recorded which). The CDR3 is CASSPWTSGRALAKNIQYF. DNA of the CDR3: TGTGCCAGCAGCCCATGGACTAGCGGGAGGGCTCTAGCCAAAAACATTCAGTACTTC.